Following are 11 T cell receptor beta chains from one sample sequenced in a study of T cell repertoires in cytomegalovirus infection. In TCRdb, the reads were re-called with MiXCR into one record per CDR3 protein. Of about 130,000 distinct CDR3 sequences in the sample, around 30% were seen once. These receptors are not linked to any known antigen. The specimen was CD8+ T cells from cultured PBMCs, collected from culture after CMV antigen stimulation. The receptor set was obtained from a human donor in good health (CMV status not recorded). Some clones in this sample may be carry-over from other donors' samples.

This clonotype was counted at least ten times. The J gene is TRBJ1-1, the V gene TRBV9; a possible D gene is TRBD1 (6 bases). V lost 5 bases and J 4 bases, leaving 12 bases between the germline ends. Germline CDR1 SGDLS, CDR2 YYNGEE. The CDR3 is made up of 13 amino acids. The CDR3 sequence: CASSTGLSTEAFF. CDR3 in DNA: TGTGCCAGCAGTACAGGGCTAAGCACTGAAGCTTTCTTT.

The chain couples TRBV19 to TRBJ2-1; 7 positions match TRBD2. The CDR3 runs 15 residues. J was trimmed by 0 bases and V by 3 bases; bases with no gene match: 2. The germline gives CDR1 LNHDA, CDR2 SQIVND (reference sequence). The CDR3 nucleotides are TGTGCCAGTAGTATGACGGGGGGCTCCTACAATGAGCAGTTCTTC. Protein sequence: CASSMTGGSYNEQFF.

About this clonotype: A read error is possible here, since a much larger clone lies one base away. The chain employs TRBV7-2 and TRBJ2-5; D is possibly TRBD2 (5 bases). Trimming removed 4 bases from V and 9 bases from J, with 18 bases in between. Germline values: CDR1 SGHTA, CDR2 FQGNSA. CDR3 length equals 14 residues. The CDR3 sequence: CASSSMGSVEAQYF. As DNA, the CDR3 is TGTGCCAGCAGCTCGATGGGTAGCGTGGAGGCCCAGTACTTC.

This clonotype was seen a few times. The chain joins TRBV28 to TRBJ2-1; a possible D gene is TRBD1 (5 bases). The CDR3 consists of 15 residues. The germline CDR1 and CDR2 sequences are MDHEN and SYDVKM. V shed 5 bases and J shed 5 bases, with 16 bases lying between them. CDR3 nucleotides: TGTGCCAGCAGTCACCGTTTCCGACAGAACAATGAGCAGTTCTTC. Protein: CASSHRFRQNNEQFF.

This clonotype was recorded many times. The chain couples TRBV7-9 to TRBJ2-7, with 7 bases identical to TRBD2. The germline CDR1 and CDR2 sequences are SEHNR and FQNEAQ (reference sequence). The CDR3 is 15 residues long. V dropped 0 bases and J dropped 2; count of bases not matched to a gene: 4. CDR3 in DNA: TGTGCCAGCAGCTTAGCGGGGGGGTCCGCCTACGAGCAGTACTTC. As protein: CASSLAGGSAYEQYF.

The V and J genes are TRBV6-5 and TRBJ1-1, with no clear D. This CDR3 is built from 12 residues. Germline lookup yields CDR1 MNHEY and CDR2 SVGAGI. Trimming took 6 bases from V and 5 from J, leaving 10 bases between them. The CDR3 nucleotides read TGTGCCAGCAGCCCTGACGGGACTGAAGCTTTCTTT. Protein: CASSPDGTEAFF.

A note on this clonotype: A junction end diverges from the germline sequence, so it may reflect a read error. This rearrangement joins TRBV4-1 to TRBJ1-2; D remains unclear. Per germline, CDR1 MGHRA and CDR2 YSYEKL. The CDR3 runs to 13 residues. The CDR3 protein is CASSQREGRTWHF. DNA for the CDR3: TGCGCCAGCAGCCAGAGAGAGGGCAGGACCTGGCACTTC.

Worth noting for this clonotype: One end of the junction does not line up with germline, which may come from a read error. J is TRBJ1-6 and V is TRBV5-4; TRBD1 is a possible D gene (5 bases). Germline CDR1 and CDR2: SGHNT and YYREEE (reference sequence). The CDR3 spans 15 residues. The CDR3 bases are TGTGCCAGCAGCTTTGGGGGATCCTATAATTCACCCTTCCACTTT. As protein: CASSFGGSYNSPFHF.

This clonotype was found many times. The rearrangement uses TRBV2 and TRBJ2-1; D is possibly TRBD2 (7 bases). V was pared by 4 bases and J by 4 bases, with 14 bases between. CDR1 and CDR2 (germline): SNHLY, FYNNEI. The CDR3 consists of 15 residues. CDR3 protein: CASSAGRGAYNEQFF. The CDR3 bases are TGTGCCAGCAGTGCGGGACGGGGGGCGTACAATGAGCAGTTCTTC.

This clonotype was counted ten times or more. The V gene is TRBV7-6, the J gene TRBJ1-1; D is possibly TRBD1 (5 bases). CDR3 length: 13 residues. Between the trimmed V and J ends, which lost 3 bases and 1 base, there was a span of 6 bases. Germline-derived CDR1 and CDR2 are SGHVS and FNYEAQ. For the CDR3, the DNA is TGTGCCAGCAGCTTGCAGGGGAACACTGAAGCTTTCTTT. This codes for CASSLQGNTEAFF. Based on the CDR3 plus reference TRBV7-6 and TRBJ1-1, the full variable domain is GAGVSQSPRYKVTKRGQDVALRCDPISGHVSLYWYRQALGQGPEFLTYFNYEAQQDKSGLPNDRFSAERPEGSISTLTIQRTEQRDSAMYRCASSLQGNTEAFFGQGTRLTVV.

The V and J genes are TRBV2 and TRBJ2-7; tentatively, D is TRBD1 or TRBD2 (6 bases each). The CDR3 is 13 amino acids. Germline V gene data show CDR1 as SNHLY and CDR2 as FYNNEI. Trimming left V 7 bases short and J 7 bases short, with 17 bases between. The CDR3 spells CASKPGSQGEQYF. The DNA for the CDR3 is TGTGCCAGCAAGCCCGGGAGTCAGGGGGAGCAGTACTTC.